This passage covers 14 T cell receptor beta chains from one sample sequenced in a study of patients and donors after allogeneic stem cell transplantation. TCRdb reprocessed the RT-PCR reads with MiXCR, giving one entry per CDR3 protein. The table has approximately 250,000 distinct CDR3 sequences, around 14% seen once; the top ten hold more than 9%. Sequenced: blood, either unsorted or a sorted T cell fraction (not recorded which). Receptors were obtained from a human donor who was either an allogeneic HSCT recipient or a stem cell or donor lymphocyte infusion donor (not recorded which). It is not recorded whose cells these are; they may come from a transplant donor.

This clonotype has a handful of counts. The chain combines TRBV7-9 with TRBJ1-2, with D tentatively TRBD1 (5 bases). CDR3 length: 14 amino acids. The germline V gene encodes CDR1 SEHNR and CDR2 FQNEAQ (reference sequence). V dropped 5 bases and J dropped 7 bases, with 17 bases sitting between them. The CDR3 region is CASSRSQGGAGYTF. The DNA of the CDR3 is TGTGCCAGCAGCCGCTCCCAGGGAGGGGCTGGCTACACCTTC. The whole variable domain, filled in from reference TRBV7-9 and TRBJ1-2, reads DTGVSQNPRHKITKRGQNVTFRCDPISEHNRLYWYRQTLGQGPEFLTYFQNEAQLEKSRLLSDRFSAERPKGSFSTLEIQRTEQGDSAMYLCASSRSQGGAGYTFGSGTRLTVV.

This clonotype was observed a few times. This chain links TRBV25-1 with TRBJ2-3; D ambiguous. Trimming stripped 3 bases from V and 2 bases from J, with 9 bases between. This CDR3 comprises 14 residues. Germline assignment: CDR1 MGHDK and CDR2 SYGVNS. CDR3 loop: CASSEPSSTDTQYF. CDR3 in DNA: TGTGCCAGCAGTGAGCCTTCCTCCACAGATACGCAGTATTTT.

The rearrangement links TRBV20-1 to TRBJ1-1; no clear D. Germline loops: CDR1 DFQATT, CDR2 SNEGSKA (reference sequence). V lost 6 bases to trimming and J lost 2 bases, with 16 bases between them. There are 14 residues in the CDR3. The CDR3 DNA reads TGCAGTGCCCAGTCCCGCAGGTACAACACTGAAGCTTTCTTT. It encodes CSAQSRRYNTEAFF.

The chain carries TRBV9 and TRBJ2-3; weak D call: TRBD2 (5 bases). The CDR3 consists of 16 residues. The V gene lost 0 bases and the J gene lost 2 bases, with 13 bases spanning the gap. Germline-derived CDR1 and CDR2 are SGDLS and YYNGEE. The CDR3 sequence: CASSVGSGEITDTQYF. CDR3 in DNA: TGTGCCAGCAGCGTAGGTTCCGGGGAAATCACAGATACGCAGTATTTT.

The rearrangement uses TRBV10-2 and TRBJ2-7, with TRBD2 identical over 7 bases. The CDR3 is 15 residues long. Trimming at V came to 7 bases and at J to 0 bases, leaving 9 bases not matched to a gene. Germline lookup yields CDR1 WSHSY and CDR2 SAAADI. In DNA form, the CDR3 reads TGCGCCAGCATCTGGGAGGGTCAGAACTCCTACGAGCAGTACTTC. Protein sequence: CASIWEGQNSYEQYF.

This clonotype was counted many times. V is TRBV24-1 and J is TRBJ2-6, with TRBD1 matching over 8 bases. CDR1 is KGHDR, CDR2 SFDVKD, per germline. Trimming at V came to 5 bases and at J to 0 bases, leaving 8 bases not matched to a gene. The CDR3 loop spans 18 amino acids. The CDR3 DNA reads as TGTGCCACCAGTGGTAGACAGGGGTCCTTCTCTGGGGCCAACGTCCTGACTTTC. This codes for CATSGRQGSFSGANVLTF.

The chain joins TRBV4-1 to TRBJ2-7, with TRBD1 as a possible D gene (6 bases). The CDR3 runs 13 residues. V lost 4 bases, J lost 6 bases, and 13 bases lay in between. Looked up from germline, CDR1 is MGHRA and CDR2 is YSYEKL. The DNA of the CDR3 is TGCGCCAGCAGCCGAGGACAGAGTACCGAGCAGTACTTC. Amino acid sequence: CASSRGQSTEQYF.

This clonotype came up a few times. The CDR3 here is CASSYFALAGGTYNEQFF. The CDR3 nucleotides read TGTGCCAGCAGTTACTTCGCTCTAGCGGGGGGGACCTACAATGAGCAGTTCTTC. The chain couples TRBV6-5 to TRBJ2-1; 12 bases are shared with TRBD2. This CDR3 contains 18 residues. Germline V gene data show CDR1 as MNHEY and CDR2 as SVGAGI. Trimming cost V 1 base and J 2 bases; bases outside gene matches: 6.

This clonotype was observed a few times. The chain recombines TRBV10-3 with TRBJ2-5, with 8 positions matching TRBD1. This CDR3 comprises 15 residues. Germline-derived CDR1 and CDR2 are ENHRY and SYGVKD. J was trimmed by 2 bases and V by 2 bases; bases with no gene match: 4. The CDR3 coding sequence is TGTGCCATCAGTGAGACAGGGGGGTGGCAAGAGACCCAGTACTTC. This codes for CAISETGGWQETQYF.

V usage is TRBV6-2 or TRBV6-3 and J usage is TRBJ2-3, with 8 nucleotides matching TRBD2. The germline V gene has CDR1 MNHEY and CDR2 SVGEGT. Trimming at V came to 6 bases and at J to 0 bases, leaving 5 bases not matched to a gene. The CDR3 runs to 15 residues. CDR3 sequence (DNA): TGTGCCAGCAGCCGAAGCGGGGGTAGCACAGATACGCAGTATTTT. It yields the protein CASSRSGGSTDTQYF.

The table lists this clonotype with many counts. This chain links TRBV12-3 or TRBV12-4 with TRBJ1-5; 10 bases align to TRBD1. Unmatched junction bases numbered 8, after V lost 5 bases and J lost 7 bases. CDR3 length: 15 amino acids. This chain's CDR3 is CASSLRQGARQPQHF. Here the CDR3 DNA reads TGTGCCAGCAGTCTAAGACAGGGGGCAAGACAGCCCCAGCATTTT.

There are a few counts of this clonotype. V gene TRBV7-9 combines with J gene TRBJ2-4, with D possibly being TRBD2 (6 bases). V lost 1 base, J lost 0 bases, and 13 bases lay in between. The CDR3 is made up of 17 amino acids. CDR1 and CDR2 from the germline V gene are SEHNR and FQNEAQ (reference sequence). CDR3 DNA: TGTGCCAGCAGCTTAGTGCGGGGCGGCCTAGCCAAAAACATTCAGTACTTC. Protein: CASSLVRGGLAKNIQYF.

The chain joins TRBV7-3 to TRBJ2-2; D is unresolved. V lost 1 base, J lost 1 base, and 13 bases lay in between. This CDR3 is 17 amino acids long. Germline V gene data show CDR1 as SGHTA and CDR2 as FQGTGA. The CDR3 region has the DNA TGTGCCAGCAGCTTAAGTGGCGGTATGGTGAACACCGGGGAGCTGTTTTTT. It specifies CASSLSGGMVNTGELFF.

The table lists this clonotype with many counts. V is TRBV7-8 and J is TRBJ2-7, with a possible D match to TRBD1 (6 bases). The germline CDR1 and CDR2 sequences are SGHVS and FQNEAQ. This CDR3 comprises 13 residues. Trimming stripped 5 bases from V and 6 bases from J, with 14 bases between. The CDR3 region has the DNA TGTGCCAGCAGCACCCGACAGGATCCCGAGCAGTACTTC. It encodes CASSTRQDPEQYF.